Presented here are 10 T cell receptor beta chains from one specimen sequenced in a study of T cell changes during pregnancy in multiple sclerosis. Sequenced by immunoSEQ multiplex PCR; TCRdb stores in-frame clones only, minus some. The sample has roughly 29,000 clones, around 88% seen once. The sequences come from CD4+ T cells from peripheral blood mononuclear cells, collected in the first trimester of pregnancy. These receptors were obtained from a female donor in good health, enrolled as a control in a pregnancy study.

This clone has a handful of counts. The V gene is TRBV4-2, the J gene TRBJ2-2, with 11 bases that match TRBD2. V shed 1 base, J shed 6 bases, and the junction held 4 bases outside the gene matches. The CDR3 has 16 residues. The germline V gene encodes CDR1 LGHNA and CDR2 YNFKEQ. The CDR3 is CASSQGSGGAAGELFF. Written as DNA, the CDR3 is TGTGCCAGCAGCCAAGGTAGCGGGGGGGCTGCCGGGGAGCTGTTTTTT.

CDR3 DNA: TGTGCCAGCACCCCCATGGCCGAGCAGTTCTTC. It codes for CASTPMAEQFF. This chain connects TRBV6-9 to TRBJ2-1; D not resolved. This CDR3 is built from 11 residues. The V gene's germline CDR1 is MNHGY and CDR2 SVAAGI. Deletions cut 7 bases from V and 10 bases from J, with 11 bases between.

The CDR3 nucleotides are TGTGCCAGCAGCTTGGCTACAGGGCCCAGTTCACCCCTCCACTTT. It encodes CASSLATGPSSPLHF. The chain employs TRBV7-2 and TRBJ1-6; tentatively, D is TRBD1 (6 bases). This CDR3 contains 15 residues. Germline values: CDR1 SGHTA, CDR2 FQGNSA. Trimming shortened V by 3 bases and J by 9 bases, and 15 bases separated the two germline ends.

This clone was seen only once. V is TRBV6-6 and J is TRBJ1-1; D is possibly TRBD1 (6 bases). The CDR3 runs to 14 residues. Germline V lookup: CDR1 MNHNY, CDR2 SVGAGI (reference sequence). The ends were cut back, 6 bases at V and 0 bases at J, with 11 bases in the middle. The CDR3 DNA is TGTGCCAGCAGCGACAGGAATGTGAACACTGAAGCTTTCTTT. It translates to CASSDRNVNTEAFF.

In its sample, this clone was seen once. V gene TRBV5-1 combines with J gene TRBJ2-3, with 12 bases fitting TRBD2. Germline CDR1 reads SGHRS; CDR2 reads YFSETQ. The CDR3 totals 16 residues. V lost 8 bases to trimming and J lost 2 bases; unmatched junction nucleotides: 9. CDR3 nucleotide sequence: TGCGCCAGTAAAGGACTAGCGGGGACAACCACAGATACGCAGTATTTT. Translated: CASKGLAGTTTDTQYF.

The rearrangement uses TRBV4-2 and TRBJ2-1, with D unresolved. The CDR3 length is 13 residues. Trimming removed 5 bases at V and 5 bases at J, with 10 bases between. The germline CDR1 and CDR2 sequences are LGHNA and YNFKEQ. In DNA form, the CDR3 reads TGTGCCAGCAGCAAGAGGCGCGACAATGAGCAGTTCTTC. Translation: CASSKRRDNEQFF.

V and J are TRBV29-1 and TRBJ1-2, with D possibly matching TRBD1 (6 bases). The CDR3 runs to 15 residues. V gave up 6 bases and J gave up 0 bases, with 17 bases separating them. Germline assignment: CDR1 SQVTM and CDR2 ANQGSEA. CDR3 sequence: CSVGAGAKTNYGYTF. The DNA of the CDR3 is TGCAGCGTGGGGGCAGGGGCTAAAACTAACTATGGCTACACCTTC.

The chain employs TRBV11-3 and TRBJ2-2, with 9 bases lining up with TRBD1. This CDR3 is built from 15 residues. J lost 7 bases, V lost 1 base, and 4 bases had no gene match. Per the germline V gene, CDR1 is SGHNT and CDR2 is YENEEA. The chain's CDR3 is CASSLGTGVGGELFF. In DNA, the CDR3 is TGTGCCAGCAGCTTAGGGACAGGGGTTGGCGGGGAGCTGTTTTTT.

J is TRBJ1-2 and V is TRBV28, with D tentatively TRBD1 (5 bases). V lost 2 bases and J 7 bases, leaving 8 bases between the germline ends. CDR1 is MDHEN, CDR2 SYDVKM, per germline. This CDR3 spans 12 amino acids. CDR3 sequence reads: CASSLSGGGYTF. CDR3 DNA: TGTGCCAGCAGTTTAAGCGGGGGTGGCTACACCTTC.

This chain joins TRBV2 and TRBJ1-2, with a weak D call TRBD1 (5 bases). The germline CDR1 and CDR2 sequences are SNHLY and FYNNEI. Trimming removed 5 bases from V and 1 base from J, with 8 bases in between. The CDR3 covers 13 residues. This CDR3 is CASSYRNNYGYTF. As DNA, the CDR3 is TGTGCCAGCAGTTACAGGAATAACTATGGCTACACCTTC. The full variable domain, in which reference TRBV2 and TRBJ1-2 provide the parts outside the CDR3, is EPEVTQTPSHQVTQMGQEVILRCVPISNHLYFYWYRQILGQKVEFLVSFYNNEISEKSEIFDDQFSVERPDGSNFTLKIRSTKLEDSAMYFCASSYRNNYGYTFGSGTRLTVV.